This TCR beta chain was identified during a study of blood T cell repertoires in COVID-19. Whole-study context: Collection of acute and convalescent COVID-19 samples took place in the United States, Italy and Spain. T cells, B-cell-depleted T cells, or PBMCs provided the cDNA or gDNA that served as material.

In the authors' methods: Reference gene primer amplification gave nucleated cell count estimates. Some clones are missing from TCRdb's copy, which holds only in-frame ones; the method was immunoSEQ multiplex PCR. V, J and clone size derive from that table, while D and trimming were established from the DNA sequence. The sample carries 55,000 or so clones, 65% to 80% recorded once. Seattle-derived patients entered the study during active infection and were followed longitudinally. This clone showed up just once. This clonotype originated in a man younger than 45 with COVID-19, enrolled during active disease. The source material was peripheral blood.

CDR3: CASSKGVSGGNTGELFF. The CDR3, as DNA: TGTGCCAGCAGCAAGGGTGTGTCAGGGGGCAATACCGGGGAGCTGTTTTTT. The gene calls are TRBV21-1 and TRBJ2-2; TRBD1, the table's D call, was not compared with the DNA. TRBV21-1 is flagged as a pseudogene. The CDR3 is 17 amino acids.